The rows below give T cell receptor beta chains drawn from one sample of a study of T cell repertoires in cytomegalovirus infection. TCRdb independently ran MiXCR on the reads; one entry per CDR3 protein. This sample has roughly 570,000 distinct CDR3 sequences, with just under 40% found just once. Their recognized antigens are unknown. The material sequenced was cultured PBMCs, taken from culture after CMV antigen stimulation. Every receptor here comes from a human donor in good health (CMV status not recorded). Some clones in this sample may be carry-over from other donors' samples. The CDR3 runs from the conserved cysteine through the conserved F or W. Each record gives: CDR3 DNA, CDR3 protein, clone size, J gene, D gene, V gene. The D gene is left open where the match is weak. Clone size is given for some rows only: seen once, a few or many times, or a class if the clone is expanded.

DNA: TGTGCCTGGAGTTTCAGGGGCACTGAAGCTTTCTTT; CDR3: CAWSFRGTEAFF; size: -; J: TRBJ1-1; D: -; V: TRBV30
DNA: TGCAGTGCTCGGGGACAGAACACCGGGGAGCTGTTTTTT; CDR3: CSARGQNTGELFF; size: -; J: TRBJ2-2; D: -; V: TRBV20-1
DNA: TGTGCCAGCAGACTCGGACTAGCGGTATACAATGAGCAGTTCTTC; CDR3: CASRLGLAVYNEQFF; size: -; J: TRBJ2-1; D: TRBD2; V: TRBV7-2
DNA: TGTGCCAGCAGTTTAAGAGGGGGCAGACTACCCCCTAACTATGGCTACACCTTC; CDR3: CASSLRGGRLPPNYGYTF; size: few; J: TRBJ1-2; D: TRBD1; V: TRBV12-3/TRBV12-4
DNA: TGTGCCACCAGCAGAGATACGACTAGCGGGGTCACCGGGGAGCTGTTTTTT; CDR3: CATSRDTTSGVTGELFF; size: -; J: TRBJ2-2; D: TRBD2; V: TRBV15
DNA: TGTGCCAGCAGCTCGGGGGGGCTCAATGAGCAGTTCTTC; CDR3: CASSSGGLNEQFF; size: -; J: TRBJ2-1; D: TRBD2; V: TRBV5-6
DNA: TGTGCCGGCAAGAAGGAGGCAAATGAAAAACTGTTTTTT; CDR3: CAGKKEANEKLFF; size: -; J: TRBJ1-4; D: -; V: TRBV6-1
DNA: TGTGCCAGCAGCTTAACGGGACAGCAGTACGAGCAGTACTTC; CDR3: CASSLTGQQYEQYF; size: few; J: TRBJ2-7; D: TRBD1; V: TRBV7-6
DNA: TGCGCCAGCAGTCCGGGACAGTCCCTTTATGGCTACACCTTC; CDR3: CASSPGQSLYGYTF; size: -; J: TRBJ1-2; D: TRBD1; V: TRBV4-3
DNA: TGTGCCGGGCTACGGGACGGGACCTACGAGCAGTACTTC; CDR3: CAGLRDGTYEQYF; size: -; J: TRBJ2-7; D: -; V: TRBV2
DNA: TGCGCCAGCAGGGGACTAGCGGGGGTGGAAGAGACCCAGTACTTC; CDR3: CASRGLAGVEETQYF; size: few; J: TRBJ2-5; D: TRBD2; V: TRBV10-2
DNA: TGTGCCACCAGCAGAGATTTACGGGAGCAGTATTTT; CDR3: CATSRDLREQYF; size: -; J: TRBJ2-3; D: -; V: TRBV15
DNA: TGTGCCAGCGGGAAGGGATTGGGTTTTGTACCCGTCGGTGAGCAGTTCTTC; CDR3: CASGKGLGFVPVGEQFF; size: few; J: TRBJ2-1; D: -; V: TRBV7-6
DNA: TGTGCCAGCAGAGGACTCCGGGGTAGCGGCACTGGAGGGGATGAGCAGTTCTTC; CDR3: CASRGLRGSGTGGDEQFF; size: few; J: TRBJ2-1; D: -; V: TRBV27
DNA: TGTGCCACCAGGGGACTGGCTCCCGTGGCGCAGTATTTT; CDR3: CATRGLAPVAQYF; size: -; J: TRBJ2-3; D: -; V: TRBV27
DNA: TGTGCCAGCAGTGATGACGCGAGCACAGATACGCAGTATTTT; CDR3: CASSDDASTDTQYF; size: -; J: TRBJ2-3; D: -; V: TRBV6-1
DNA: TGTGCCAGCAGTTACTCGGGACAGGGGCCGAGCTACACCTTC; CDR3: CASSYSGQGPSYTF; size: medium-sized; J: TRBJ1-2; D: TRBD1; V: TRBV6-2/TRBV6-3
DNA: TGTGCCAGCAGCTTCTCGACGTCCTTGGAGCCCCAGCATTTT; CDR3: CASSFSTSLEPQHF; size: few; J: TRBJ1-5; D: -; V: TRBV5-6
DNA: TGTGCCAGCAGCCTCAGGGAATACTATGGCTACACCTTC; CDR3: CASSLREYYGYTF; size: many; J: TRBJ1-2; D: -; V: TRBV7-2
DNA: TGCGCCAGCAGCCAGAGATTAACAGGCTTCGGCTACAATGAGCAGTTCTTC; CDR3: CASSQRLTGFGYNEQFF; size: -; J: TRBJ2-1; D: -; V: TRBV4-1
DNA: TGTGCCAGCAGCCAAGAGGGCCCCCATAATGAGCAGTTCTTC; CDR3: CASSQEGPHNEQFF; size: -; J: TRBJ2-1; D: -; V: TRBV4-2
DNA: TGCGCCAGCGCCGTTGGGGGAGGGGCCTACAATGAGCAGTTCTTC; CDR3: CASAVGGGAYNEQFF; size: -; J: TRBJ2-1; D: TRBD2; V: TRBV4-3
DNA: TGCAGTGCCCCAGGACACCCACGGGCAACTAATGAAAAACTGTTTTTT; CDR3: CSAPGHPRATNEKLFF; size: -; J: TRBJ1-4; D: -; V: TRBV20-1
DNA: TGTGCCAGCTCACCACCGGGGGGCCTGGCCAAGCGCACAGATACGCAGTATTTT; CDR3: CASSPPGGLAKRTDTQYF; size: -; J: TRBJ2-3; D: -; V: TRBV18
DNA: TGTGCCAGCAGTCGACAGGGAGGGTACACTGAAGCTTTCTTT; CDR3: CASSRQGGYTEAFF; size: -; J: TRBJ1-1; D: TRBD1; V: TRBV6-1
DNA: TGTGCCGGGGGGGGATGGGGGGGAGGGACTGAAGCTTTCTTT; CDR3: CAGGGWGGGTEAFF; size: -; J: TRBJ1-1; D: -; V: TRBV2
DNA: TGTGCCAGCAGTGAAGTGGGGGGATCAACTAATGAAAAACTGTTTTTT; CDR3: CASSEVGGSTNEKLFF; size: many; J: TRBJ1-4; D: -; V: TRBV6-1
DNA: TGTGCCAGCAGTGTGATTAGGGGGGGAGCCGGGGAGCTGTTTTTT; CDR3: CASSVIRGGAGELFF; size: -; J: TRBJ2-2; D: -; V: TRBV6-1
DNA: TGTGCCAGCAGCTTGTGGGCAGGGCCAGGGGCCAACGTCCTGACTTTC; CDR3: CASSLWAGPGANVLTF; size: -; J: TRBJ2-6; D: -; V: TRBV5-3
DNA: TGTGCCAGCAGTTGGAGTGAAAAACTGTTTTTT; CDR3: CASSWSEKLFF; size: -; J: TRBJ1-4; D: -; V: TRBV7-8
DNA: TGCAGTGCTTCACCGGGACTAGCTTTCAATGAGCAGTTCTTC; CDR3: CSASPGLAFNEQFF; size: few; J: TRBJ2-1; D: TRBD2; V: TRBV20-1
DNA: TGTGCCAGCGGTGACAGGTCCTACAATGAGCAGTTCTTC; CDR3: CASGDRSYNEQFF; size: -; J: TRBJ2-1; D: -; V: TRBV5-4
DNA: TGTGCCAGCAGCCTACGGTGGGACGAGCAGTACTTC; CDR3: CASSLRWDEQYF; size: -; J: TRBJ2-7; D: -; V: TRBV7-2
DNA: TGTGCCAGCAGCTTCGGGGTGCATTCCGATACGCAGTATTTT; CDR3: CASSFGVHSDTQYF; size: -; J: TRBJ2-3; D: -; V: TRBV11-2
DNA: TGCGCCAGCAGCTTTCAAAGGGGCAACACCGGGGAGCTGTTTTTT; CDR3: CASSFQRGNTGELFF; size: few; J: TRBJ2-2; D: -; V: TRBV5-1
DNA: TGTGCCAGCAGCCCACCGCAGACGCGGGGGCACCAAGAGACCCAGTACTTC; CDR3: CASSPPQTRGHQETQYF; size: -; J: TRBJ2-5; D: -; V: TRBV3-1
DNA: TGTGCCAGCAGCCCCGAGACTAACAATGAGCAGTTCTTC; CDR3: CASSPETNNEQFF; size: -; J: TRBJ2-1; D: -; V: TRBV7-6